Presented here are 22 T cell receptor beta chains from one specimen sequenced in a study of shared clonotypes between healthy human individuals. Here immunoSEQ multiplex PCR was the method, and the copy in TCRdb shows in-frame clones only, minus some. Here the sample spans approximately 2,300,000 clones, roughly 92% being singletons. Source material: naive CD4+ T cells from PBMCs. The subset is: CD45RA+ positively selected. These receptors were obtained from a man between 18 and 35 years old in good health. Some clones in this sample may be carry-over from other donors' samples.

CDR3 DNA: TGTGCCAGCAGCGTGACGGGCAGGACTTATTCAGATACGCAGTATTTT. This encodes CASSVTGRTYSDTQYF. The chain links TRBV9 to TRBJ2-3, with a weak D call TRBD2 (5 bases). The V gene's germline CDR1 is SGDLS and CDR2 YYNGEE. V dropped 2 bases and J dropped 4 bases, with 17 bases sitting between them. The CDR3 has 16 residues.

J is TRBJ1-1 and V is TRBV7-8; possibly TRBD1 for D (5 bases). The V end was cut by 5 bases, the J end by 3 bases, with 13 bases between. This CDR3 contains 14 residues. From germline, CDR1 is SGHVS and CDR2 FQNEAQ. Here the CDR3 DNA reads TGTGCCAGCAGCGCGGGACTCCTAGACACTGAAGCTTTCTTT. Protein: CASSAGLLDTEAFF.

The gene calls are TRBV5-1 and TRBJ2-1; 7 bases map to TRBD2. V lost 0 bases and J lost 2; bases outside the gene matches: 5. CDR1 SGHRS and CDR2 YFSETQ come from the germline V gene. This CDR3 has 16 residues. The CDR3 here is CASSLDGTTAYNEQFF. In DNA form, the CDR3 reads TGCGCCAGCAGCTTGGATGGGACTACCGCCTACAATGAGCAGTTCTTC.

This rearrangement joins TRBV9 to TRBJ2-5; 10 positions match TRBD2. Looked up from germline, CDR1 is SGDLS and CDR2 is YYNGEE. After removal of 0 bases from V and 1 base from J, the junction contained 9 bases not matched to a gene. This CDR3 spans 18 amino acids. CDR3 residues: CASSVGTSGYNFQETQYF. In DNA, the CDR3 is TGTGCCAGCAGCGTAGGGACTAGCGGATACAACTTCCAAGAGACCCAGTACTTC.

This rearrangement joins TRBV28 to TRBJ1-1, with D perhaps matching TRBD1 (5 bases). Deletions cut 7 bases from V and 3 bases from J, with 15 bases between. The CDR3 contains 14 residues. Looked up from germline, CDR1 is MDHEN and CDR2 is SYDVKM. DNA of the CDR3: TGTGCCAGCAAAAGGGGCTCGGGTCACACTGAAGCTTTCTTT. This codes for CASKRGSGHTEAFF.

The chain carries TRBV10-3 and TRBJ2-3; 8 nucleotides agree with TRBD2. J lost 7 bases, V lost 0 bases, and 12 bases had no gene match. The germline CDR1 and CDR2 sequences are ENHRY and SYGVKD. This CDR3 has 17 amino acids. CDR3 nucleotide sequence: TGTGCCATCAGTGAGTCTGCGGGGGGACGGGAGGTAAATACGCAGTATTTT. Protein product: CAISESAGGREVNTQYF.

V usage is TRBV29-1 and J usage is TRBJ2-2; D not resolved. V was pared by 5 bases and J by 7 bases, with 14 bases between. Germline CDR1 is SQVTM and CDR2 is ANQGSEA. This CDR3 contains 13 residues. CDR3 sequence: CSVRSGTGGELFF. The DNA for the CDR3 is TGCAGCGTTCGGTCGGGTACGGGCGGGGAGCTGTTTTTT.

Remarks on this clone: Other DNA sequences in this specimen translate into the identical CDR3. The gene calls are TRBV29-1 and TRBJ2-3; TRBD1 matches at 11 bases. Germline V gene sequence: CDR1 SQVTM, CDR2 ANQGSEA. The CDR3 has 13 amino acids. V lost 7 bases to trimming and J lost 3 bases; unmatched junction nucleotides: 3. CDR3 in DNA: TGCAGCGCCGGGACAGGGGGAACAGATACGCAGTATTTT. Translating gives CSAGTGGTDTQYF.

The chain combines TRBV28 with TRBJ2-1; D is undetermined. The V gene's germline CDR1 is MDHEN and CDR2 SYDVKM. CDR3 length: 14 amino acids. The V and J ends lost 1 base and 10 bases respectively, with 14 bases between them. The CDR3 here is CASSLSLPTAEQFF. The CDR3 DNA is TGTGCCAGCAGTTTATCCCTTCCAACAGCGGAGCAGTTCTTC.

V is TRBV6-1 and J is TRBJ2-5, with D maybe TRBD1 (6 bases). Trimming stripped 8 bases from V and 5 bases from J, with 15 bases between. The germline V gene has CDR1 MNHNS and CDR2 SASEGT. The CDR3 runs 13 residues. CDR3 sequence: CASLARGRETQYF. The CDR3 DNA follows: TGTGCCAGCTTGGCCAGGGGCCGGGAGACCCAGTACTTC.

A note on this clone: The same CDR3 is also encoded by other DNA sequences in this sample. The J gene is TRBJ2-3, the V gene TRBV7-3, with D possibly TRBD2 on 5 matching bases. The CDR3 covers 15 residues. Looked up from germline, CDR1 is SGHTA and CDR2 is FQGTGA. Between the trimmed V and J ends, which lost 4 bases and 0 bases, there was a span of 11 bases. In nucleotides, the CDR3 is TGTGCCAGCAGCTCAAGGGCGGGTAGCACAGATACGCAGTATTTT. As protein: CASSSRAGSTDTQYF.

The chain is built from TRBV7-2 and TRBJ2-3; a possible D gene is TRBD1 (5 bases). CDR3 length: 15 residues. Germline-derived CDR1 and CDR2 are SGHTA and FQGNSA. Trimming took 3 bases from V and 2 from J, leaving 12 bases between them. The CDR3 sequence is CASSLGPQNTDTQYF. DNA of the CDR3: TGTGCCAGCAGCTTGGGGCCGCAGAACACAGATACGCAGTATTTT.

V usage is TRBV7-2 and J usage is TRBJ2-7, with 9 positions matching TRBD1. The CDR3 contains 15 residues. The junction had 10 bases not matched to a gene; V was cut back by 3 bases and J by 7 bases. CDR1 SGHTA and CDR2 FQGNSA come from the germline V gene. The DNA for the CDR3 is TGTGCCAGCAGCTTGCGACAGGGGGTTAGAGGAGAGCAGTACTTC. Translated, it gives CASSLRQGVRGEQYF.

The CDR3 DNA reads as TGTGCCAGCAGCTTATCTGGCTATGGCTACACCTTC. Protein: CASSLSGYGYTF. The chain joins TRBV13 to TRBJ1-2; D is unclear. The CDR3 spans 12 residues. V lost 2 bases and J 4 bases, leaving 5 bases between the germline ends. In germline, CDR1 is PRHDT, CDR2 FYEKMQ (reference sequence).

J is TRBJ1-1 and V is TRBV5-1; D remains ambiguous. Germline CDR1 reads SGHRS; CDR2 reads YFSETQ. The germline V and J ends were trimmed by 6 bases and 2 bases, with 11 bases remaining between them. The CDR3 consists of 13 residues. CDR3 nucleotides: TGCGCCAGCATGGTGGGCAGCAACACTGAAGCTTTCTTT. Translating gives CASMVGSNTEAFF. Variable domain in full (rest from reference TRBV5-1 and TRBJ1-1): KAGVTQTPRYLIKTRGQQVTLSCSPISGHRSVSWYQQTPGQGLQFLFEYFSETQRNKGNFPGRFSGRQFSNSRSEMNVSTLELGDSALYLCASMVGSNTEAFFGQGTRLTVV.

The rearrangement joins TRBV5-1 to TRBJ1-2; no reliable D call. Between the trimmed V and J ends, which lost 2 bases and 4 bases, there was a span of 9 bases. Germline lookup yields CDR1 SGHRS and CDR2 YFSETQ. This CDR3 has 13 residues. CDR3 sequence (DNA): TGCGCCAGCAGCTTCGACGCCAGCTATGGCTACACCTTC. Its protein is CASSFDASYGYTF.

A remark on this clone: Other DNA sequences of this sample code for an identical CDR3. The genes are TRBV29-1 and TRBJ2-7, with 7 bases matching TRBD2. The CDR3 is 12 residues long. V lost 4 bases to trimming and J lost 1 base; unmatched junction nucleotides: 1. Germline CDR1 and CDR2: SQVTM and ANQGSEA. Here the CDR3 reads CSVVGGSYEQYF. The DNA of the CDR3 is TGCAGCGTTGTGGGGGGGTCCTACGAGCAGTACTTC.

The chain carries TRBV27 and TRBJ2-7; 9 nucleotides match TRBD1. This CDR3 has 15 amino acids. Unmatched junction bases numbered 6, after V lost 2 bases and J lost 4 bases. Germline CDR1 MNHEY, CDR2 SMNVEV (reference sequence). The CDR3 DNA reads TGTGCCAGCAGTTTAGGCCGGGACAGGGTTTACGAGCAGTACTTC. This gives the protein CASSLGRDRVYEQYF.

V usage is TRBV10-3 and J usage is TRBJ2-7; no firm D call. In germline, CDR1 is ENHRY, CDR2 SYGVKD. Trimming pared 3 bases from V and 3 bases from J, leaving 9 bases between. The CDR3 length is 13 residues. The CDR3 nucleotides read TGTGCCATCAGTGACTTCAAGAACTACGAGCAGTACTTC. Translation: CAISDFKNYEQYF.

The J gene is TRBJ2-7, the V gene TRBV18; TRBD2 matches at 15 bases. The J segment lost 6 bases and the V segment lost 4 bases, leaving 7 bases of the junction unmatched. Germline lookup yields CDR1 KGHSH and CDR2 LQKENI. CDR3 length: 16 amino acids. This CDR3 reads CASSLTLGLAGGEQYF. Written as DNA, the CDR3 is TGTGCCAGCTCACTTACCCTGGGACTAGCGGGAGGCGAGCAGTACTTC.

This clone was recorded once. This rearrangement joins TRBV15 to TRBJ2-3, with 7 bases aligning to TRBD1. Looked up from germline, CDR1 is LNHNV and CDR2 is YYDKDF (reference sequence). The CDR3 totals 15 residues. The junction had 7 bases not matched to a gene; V was cut back by 1 base and J by 6 bases. The CDR3 bases are TGTGCCACCAGCAGAGTGGCAGGGGGTTCGGATACGCAGTATTTT. Translation: CATSRVAGGSDTQYF.

This clone was seen a few times. The same CDR3 arises from other DNA sequences in this sample as well. V is TRBV30 and J is TRBJ1-5; D perhaps matches TRBD1 (5 bases). CDR1 GTSNPN and CDR2 SVGIG come from the germline V gene (reference sequence). With 3 bases removed from V and 2 bases from J, the gap between germline ends came to 8 bases. The length of the CDR3 is 13 residues. CDR3 sequence reads: CAWSPQGNQPQHF. The CDR3 DNA reads as TGTGCCTGGAGCCCACAGGGCAATCAGCCCCAGCATTTT.